This record covers a single T cell receptor beta chain. Its target is not known. The sample originates from a study of T cell responses to AZD1222 COVID-19 vaccine. Across the whole study: It was second doses at about 4 or about 12 weeks that were pooled. Study outcomes and limitations: Just six or seven AZD1222 recipients tested seropositive at baseline. Vaccination with two AZD1222 doses was followed by a rise in Spike-specific TCR breadth and depth. Repertoires were sampled only after the peak T cell response.

The CDR3 covers 14 residues. V lost 11 bases to trimming and J lost 2 bases, with 17 bases between them. CDR1 is SNHLY and CDR2 is FYNNEI in the germline V gene. Measured with immunoSEQ multiplex PCR; TCRdb has only the in-frame clones, and not every one. The sample has 120,000 to 150,000 clones, about 90% seen once. The material was peripheral blood, obtained on day 0 of AZD1222 vaccination. This sequence originates from an adult in good health. This chain uses TRBV2 with TRBJ2-3; possibly TRBD2 for D (7 bases). The CDR3 reads CAGGRGENTDTQYF. The CDR3, as DNA: TGTGCCGGTGGGAGGGGGGAGAACACAGATACGCAGTATTTT.